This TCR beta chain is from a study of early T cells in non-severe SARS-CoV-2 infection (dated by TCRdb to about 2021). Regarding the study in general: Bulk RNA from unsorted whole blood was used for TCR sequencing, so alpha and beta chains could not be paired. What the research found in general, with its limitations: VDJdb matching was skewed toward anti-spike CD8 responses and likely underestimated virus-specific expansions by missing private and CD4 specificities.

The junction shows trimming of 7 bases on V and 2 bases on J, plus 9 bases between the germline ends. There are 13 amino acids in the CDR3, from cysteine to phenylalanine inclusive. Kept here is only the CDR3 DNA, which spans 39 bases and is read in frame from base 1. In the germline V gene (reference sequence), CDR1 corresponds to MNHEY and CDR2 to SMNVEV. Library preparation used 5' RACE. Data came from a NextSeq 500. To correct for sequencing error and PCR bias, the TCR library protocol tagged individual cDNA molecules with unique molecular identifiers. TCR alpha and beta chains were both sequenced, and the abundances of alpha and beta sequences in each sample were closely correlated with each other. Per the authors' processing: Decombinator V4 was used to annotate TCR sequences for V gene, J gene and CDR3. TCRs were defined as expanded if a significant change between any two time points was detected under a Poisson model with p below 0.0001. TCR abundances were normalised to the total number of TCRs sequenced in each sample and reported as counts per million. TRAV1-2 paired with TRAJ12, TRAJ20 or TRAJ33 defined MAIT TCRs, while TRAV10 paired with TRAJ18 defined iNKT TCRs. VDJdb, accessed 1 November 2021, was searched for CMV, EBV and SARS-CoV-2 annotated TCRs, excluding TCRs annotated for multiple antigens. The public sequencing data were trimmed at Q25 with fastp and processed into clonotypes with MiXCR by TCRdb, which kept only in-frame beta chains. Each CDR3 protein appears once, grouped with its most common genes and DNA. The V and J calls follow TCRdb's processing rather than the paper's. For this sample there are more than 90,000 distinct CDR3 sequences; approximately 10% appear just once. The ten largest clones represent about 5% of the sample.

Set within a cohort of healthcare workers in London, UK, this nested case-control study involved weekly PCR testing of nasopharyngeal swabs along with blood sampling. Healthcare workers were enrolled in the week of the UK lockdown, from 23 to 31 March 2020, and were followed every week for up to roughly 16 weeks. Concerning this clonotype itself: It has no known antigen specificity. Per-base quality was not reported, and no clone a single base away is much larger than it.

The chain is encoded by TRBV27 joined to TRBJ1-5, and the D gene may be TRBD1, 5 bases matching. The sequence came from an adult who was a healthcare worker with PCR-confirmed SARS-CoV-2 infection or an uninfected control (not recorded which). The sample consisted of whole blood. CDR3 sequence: CASNAGGNQPQHF. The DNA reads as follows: TGTGCCAGCAATGCGGGGGGCAATCAGCCCCAGCATTTT.